Listed here are 17 T cell receptor beta chains from one sample, sequenced in a study of CD8+ T cells in alopecia areata. Isolated RNA was reverse transcribed into cDNA used as the sequencing template. Only in-frame clones appear in the TCRdb table, and some are missing; sequencing was by immunoSEQ multiplex PCR. The table includes more than 200,000 clones, roughly two thirds detected once. Sample: CD4+ T cells sorted from blood, taken at week 0. Every receptor here comes from a human donor with alopecia areata.

This sequence joins TRBV13 and TRBJ1-1; D is unresolved. The length of the CDR3 is 13 residues. CDR1 PRHDT and CDR2 FYEKMQ come from the germline V gene (reference sequence). With 0 bases removed from V and 10 bases from J, the gap between germline ends came to 12 bases. This CDR3 is CASSLGAKDGAFF. The DNA of the CDR3 is TGTGCCAGCAGCTTAGGAGCGAAGGACGGAGCTTTCTTT.

This clone has just one count. The chain recombines TRBV25-1 with TRBJ2-7, with 7 positions matching TRBD1. V gave up 6 bases and J gave up 6 bases; unmatched junction bases: 8. The CDR3 is 13 residues long. In germline, CDR1 is MGHDK, CDR2 SYGVNS. CDR3: CASRSTGSVEQYF. In nucleotides, the CDR3 is TGTGCCAGCAGGTCGACAGGGAGTGTCGAGCAGTACTTC.

This chain uses TRBV30 with TRBJ1-5; 7 bases line up with TRBD1. Germline CDR1 reads GTSNPN; CDR2 reads SVGIG (reference sequence). V dropped 3 bases and J dropped 4; count of bases not matched to a gene: 15. The CDR3 sequence is 17 residues long. The DNA for the CDR3 is TGTGCCTGGAGCGCCGTCGGACAGGTTCTTGGAAATCAGCCCCAGCATTTT. It specifies CAWSAVGQVLGNQPQHF.

The table lists this clone with a few counts. The V and J genes are TRBV29-1 and TRBJ2-7; 10 bases align to TRBD2. CDR3 length equals 17 residues. Germline values: CDR1 SQVTM, CDR2 ANQGSEA. V was pared by 6 bases and J by 6 bases, with 20 bases of the junction left unmatched. CDR3 sequence: CSVGAVVAGGYPFEQYF. CDR3 nucleotides: TGCAGCGTGGGTGCCGTGGTAGCGGGAGGTTACCCATTCGAGCAGTACTTC.

This clone was seen just once. The genes are TRBV29-1 and TRBJ1-4; D possibly corresponds to TRBD1 (6 bases). This CDR3 comprises 13 residues. V lost 4 bases and J 7 bases, leaving 13 bases between the germline ends. The germline V gene has CDR1 SQVTM and CDR2 ANQGSEA. The CDR3, as DNA: TGCAGCGTTGTCTCCAGGGGTCGTGAAAAACTGTTTTTT. It codes for CSVVSRGREKLFF. Drawing the rest from reference TRBV29-1 and TRBJ1-4, the complete variable domain is SAVISQKPSRDICQRGTSLTIQCQVDSQVTMMFWYRQQPGQSLTLIATANQGSEATYESGFVIDKFPISRPNLTFSTLTVSNMSPEDSSIYLCSVVSRGREKLFFGSGTQLSVL.

V usage is TRBV30 and J usage is TRBJ2-1; TRBD2 matches 9 bases. CDR1 is GTSNPN and CDR2 is SVGIG in the germline V gene (reference sequence). The CDR3 covers 15 residues. With 0 bases clipped from V and 4 bases from J, the junction kept 4 bases outside the gene matches. CDR3 loop: CAWSVRAGGYNEQFF. DNA of the CDR3: TGTGCCTGGAGTGTACGTGCGGGGGGGTACAATGAGCAGTTCTTC.

V is TRBV30 and J is TRBJ1-6; D not certain. Germline CDR1 reads GTSNPN; CDR2 reads SVGIG (reference sequence). Trimming shortened V by 1 base and J by 10 bases, and 11 bases separated the two germline ends. The CDR3 sequence is 13 residues long. CDR3: CAWSAEVGSPLHF. The CDR3 DNA reads TGTGCCTGGAGTGCGGAGGTAGGGTCACCCCTCCACTTT.

The CDR3 here is CASSESPWFNEKLFF. Written as DNA, the CDR3 is TGTGCCAGCAGTGAATCTCCGTGGTTTAATGAAAAACTGTTTTTT. The chain joins TRBV2 to TRBJ1-4; D remains unclear. The V gene lost 2 bases and the J gene lost 4 bases, with 11 bases spanning the gap. This CDR3 comprises 15 residues. From germline, CDR1 is SNHLY and CDR2 FYNNEI.

The chain joins TRBV4-2 to TRBJ1-2; 12 bases map to TRBD1. The CDR3 contains 18 residues. The J segment lost 6 bases and the V segment lost 0 bases, leaving 11 bases of the junction unmatched. Germline assignment: CDR1 LGHNA and CDR2 YNFKEQ. DNA of the CDR3: TGTGCCAGCAGCCAAGATGCCCTGGGGGACAGGGGGCATCATGGCTACACCTTC. This codes for CASSQDALGDRGHHGYTF.

The chain joins TRBV30 to TRBJ2-3; the D gene is possibly TRBD2 (7 bases). The CDR3 extends over 14 amino acids. CDR1 and CDR2 from the germline V gene are GTSNPN and SVGIG (reference sequence). Between the trimmed V and J ends, which lost 8 bases and 2 bases, there was a span of 17 bases. DNA for the CDR3: TGTGCCACCGAGGGGGGGGCCAACACAGATACGCAGTATTTT. This gives the protein CATEGGANTDTQYF.

The chain recombines TRBV4-3 with TRBJ2-1; D ambiguous. The length of the CDR3 is 15 residues. Germline V lookup: CDR1 LGHNA, CDR2 YSLEER. Trimming cost V 1 base and J 1 base, with 8 bases left between them. The CDR3, as DNA: TGCGCCAGCAGCCAAGCCACTTCATCCTACAATGAGCAGTTCTTC. Its translation: CASSQATSSYNEQFF.

The chain couples TRBV30 to TRBJ1-5, with 7 bases lining up with TRBD1. J lost 3 bases, V lost 2 bases, and 7 bases had no gene match. This CDR3 has 15 amino acids. In germline, CDR1 is GTSNPN, CDR2 SVGIG (reference sequence). The CDR3 protein is CAWSPGTVHNQPQHF. CDR3 in DNA: TGTGCCTGGAGTCCAGGGACAGTCCACAATCAGCCCCAGCATTTT.

This chain connects TRBV29-1 to TRBJ1-1; 7 bases are shared with TRBD1. CDR1 and CDR2 from the germline V gene are SQVTM and ANQGSEA. CDR3 size: 13 residues. Trimming removed 6 bases from V and 1 base from J; junction bases left unmatched: 5. CDR3 region: CSVDRDRNTEAFF. In nucleotides, the CDR3 is TGCAGCGTCGACCGGGACAGGAACACTGAAGCTTTCTTT.

The rearrangement uses TRBV15 and TRBJ1-5; D might be TRBD1 (6 bases). The V gene's germline CDR1 is LNHNV and CDR2 YYDKDF (reference sequence). This CDR3 is built from 16 residues. Trimming shortened V by 0 bases and J by 6 bases, and 15 bases separated the two germline ends. CDR3 bases: TGTGCCACCAGCAGAGATAATGTGGGGGCAGGTCAGCCCCAGCATTTT. Residues: CATSRDNVGAGQPQHF.

The chain joins TRBV6-1 to TRBJ2-1; 8 bases agree with TRBD2. The germline V gene encodes CDR1 MNHNS and CDR2 SASEGT. CDR3 size: 16 residues. V trimming: 4 bases; J trimming: 8 bases; junction bases outside the gene matches: 13. The CDR3 spells CASSGLLLGLGYEQFF. The CDR3 DNA is TGTGCCAGCAGTGGGTTACTCTTGGGACTAGGATATGAGCAGTTCTTC.

CDR3 bases: TGTGCCAGCACCGAAGCCGACAGGGTAGTATACAATGAGCAGTTCTTC. Translated: CASTEADRVVYNEQFF. The J gene is TRBJ2-1, the V gene TRBV2, with 7 bases identical to TRBD1. The CDR3 sequence is 16 residues long. After removal of 7 bases from V and 4 bases from J, the junction contained 13 bases not matched to a gene. Germline V CDR1 and CDR2: SNHLY, FYNNEI.

This clone was observed a handful of times. The junction shows a germline mismatch at one end, possibly a read error. The V gene is TRBV30, the J gene TRBJ2-5; D is ambiguous. The length of the CDR3 is 11 residues. Germline V gene data show CDR1 as GTSNPN and CDR2 as SVGIG (reference sequence). CDR3 nucleotide sequence: TGTGCCCGGAGATCCGGGGAGACCCAGTACTTC. It is translated as CARRSGETQYF.